The present T cell receptor (beta chain) was sequenced within a study of blood T cell repertoires in COVID-19. Deletions cut 2 bases from V and 4 bases from J, with 20 bases between. Per germline, CDR1 KGHSH and CDR2 LQKENI. The CDR3 contains 17 residues. Assay used: immunoSEQ multiplex PCR; TCRdb lists only in-frame clones, some missing. The sample consists of just over 150,000 clones, 90% to 95% of them appearing once. The chain combines TRBV18 with TRBJ1-1; tentative D call: TRBD1 (6 bases). The sample was peripheral blood. The receptor comes from a woman in her 50s with acute or convalescent COVID-19. CDR3 DNA sequence: TGTGCCAGCTCACCAAGGGGGAGCCCGGGGGGACTCACTGAAGCTTTCTTT. As protein: CASSPRGSPGGLTEAFF.